This TCR beta chain was obtained from a study of blood T cell repertoires in COVID-19. Study information: COVID-19 samples collected from the United States, Italy and Spain covered acute and convalescent phases. The cDNA or gDNA used as material had been derived from T cells, B-cell-depleted T cells, or PBMCs.

Original data processing: Nucleated cell number was recorded as an estimate derived from reference gene primer amplification. This table comes from immunoSEQ multiplex PCR, and its TCRdb copy is limited to in-frame clones, with some not included. V, J and clone size derive from that table, while D and trimming were established from the DNA sequence. This repertoire shows some 70,000 clones, approximately 88% found once; its top ten account for roughly 2.4%. The CDR3 runs 16 residues. Deletions cut 0 bases from V and 2 bases from J, with 12 bases between. Per germline, CDR1 KGHDR and CDR2 SFDVKD. The sequencing input was peripheral blood. The V call is TRBV24-1, the J call TRBJ2-5; maybe TRBD2 (6 bases). The receptor was derived from a human donor in a cohort sampled during active COVID-19. CDR3 loop: CATSDLGLGGQETQYF. Written as DNA, the CDR3 is TGTGCCACCAGTGATTTGGGGCTAGGAGGGCAAGAGACCCAGTACTTC.